Listed below are T cell receptor beta chains from one sample, sequenced in a study of CD8 T cells in Susac syndrome. TCRdb redid the calling of the immunoSEQ multiplex PCR reads with MiXCR, one entry per CDR3 protein. The table has roughly 150,000 distinct CDR3 sequences, just under 95% seen once; the top ten hold just over 0.2%. Sequenced input: CD8+ T cells from PBMCs. These receptors originate from a human donor with multiple sclerosis. Both conserved end residues are part of each CDR3. Some rows have no size entry. The others give once, few or many, or a class for an expanded clone.

CDR3 length: 16; J gene: TRBJ2-3; clone size: NA; V gene: TRBV13; CDR3 protein: CATRLAGTRSTDTQYF
CDR3 length: 14; J gene: TRBJ1-2; clone size: NA; V gene: TRBV13; CDR3 protein: CASSSWTETYGYTF
CDR3 length: 19; J gene: TRBJ2-1; clone size: once; V gene: TRBV20-1; CDR3 protein: CSASETGLAGGPEYNEQFF
CDR3 length: 16; J gene: TRBJ2-2; clone size: NA; V gene: TRBV29-1; CDR3 protein: CSVEGFPGGGFGELFF
CDR3 length: 15; J gene: TRBJ1-6; clone size: NA; V gene: TRBV25-1; CDR3 protein: CASSERRLYNSPLHF
CDR3 length: 16; J gene: TRBJ2-1; clone size: NA; V gene: TRBV20-1; CDR3 protein: CSADDASGTWNNEQFF
CDR3 length: 15; J gene: TRBJ2-1; clone size: NA; V gene: TRBV19; CDR3 protein: CASSMRPTAVNEQFF
CDR3 length: 16; J gene: TRBJ2-3; clone size: NA; V gene: TRBV5-1; CDR3 protein: CASSLVTGRFTDTQYF
CDR3 length: 14; J gene: TRBJ2-7; clone size: NA; V gene: TRBV2; CDR3 protein: CASTPDRAGYEQYF
CDR3 length: 15; J gene: TRBJ1-2; clone size: NA; V gene: TRBV2; CDR3 protein: CASSETRGGHYGYTF